The next 7 T cell receptor beta chains were all read from a single sample in a study of graft-versus-host responses after intestinal transplantation. Only in-frame clones appear in the TCRdb table, and some are missing; sequencing was by immunoSEQ multiplex PCR. The sample shows 85,000 to 95,000 clones, under 95% of them seen only once. The antigens for these receptors are not known. Sequenced here: unstimulated CD8+ T cells sorted from spleen or lymph node cells, sampled before intestinal transplant. The receptors stem from a human donor who received an intestinal transplant.

The V call is TRBV14, the J call TRBJ1-2, with D perhaps matching TRBD1 (5 bases). The V and J ends lost 8 bases and 2 bases respectively, with 15 bases between them. The CDR3 runs to 14 residues. CDR1 SGHDN and CDR2 FVKESK come from the germline V gene. CDR3 in amino acids: CASAHPTGNYGYTF. In DNA, the CDR3 is TGTGCCAGCGCACACCCTACAGGAAACTATGGCTACACCTTC.

This clone was detected once. The chain combines TRBV9 with TRBJ2-7, with a tentative D call TRBD2 (7 bases). The germline V and J ends were trimmed by 4 bases and 2 bases, with 13 bases remaining between them. The CDR3 covers 14 residues. Germline-derived CDR1 and CDR2 are SGDLS and YYNGEE. The CDR3 loop reads CASSPEGGAYEQYF. In DNA form, the CDR3 reads TGTGCCAGCAGCCCAGAGGGGGGGGCCTACGAGCAGTACTTC.

CDR3 sequence (DNA): TGCAGCGCCGAGGGTGGGGGGACGTTCAATGAGCAGTTCTTC. It translates to CSAEGGGTFNEQFF. The chain carries TRBV29-1 and TRBJ2-1; D might be TRBD2 (6 bases). Germline V gene lookup returns CDR1 SQVTM and CDR2 ANQGSEA. The CDR3 extends over 14 amino acids. V lost 7 bases, J lost 6 bases, and 19 bases lay in between.

The rearrangement joins TRBV27 to TRBJ2-1, with 11 bases matching TRBD2. This CDR3 comprises 15 residues. From germline, CDR1 is MNHEY and CDR2 SMNVEV (reference sequence). Trimming at V came to 2 bases and at J to 7 bases, leaving 4 bases not matched to a gene. The CDR3 nucleotides read TGTGCCAGCAGTTTAATGGGACTAGCGGTGAATGAGCAGTTCTTC. It is translated as CASSLMGLAVNEQFF.

The chain carries TRBV4-3 and TRBJ2-5; 8 bases align to TRBD1. The germline V gene encodes CDR1 LGHNA and CDR2 YSLEER. Trimming removed 2 bases from V and 5 bases from J; junction bases left unmatched: 10. The CDR3 runs 16 residues. CDR3 region: CASSQYDRGEIETQYF. CDR3 nucleotide sequence: TGCGCCAGCAGCCAATATGACAGGGGAGAGATTGAGACCCAGTACTTC.

This clone was seen once. The chain couples TRBV10-3 to TRBJ1-2; possibly TRBD1 for D (6 bases). CDR1 ENHRY and CDR2 SYGVKD come from the germline V gene. V lost 6 bases, J lost 6 bases, and 26 bases lay in between. This CDR3 comprises 17 residues. CDR3: CAISADHTREGVNGYTF. The CDR3 coding sequence is TGTGCCATCAGCGCAGACCATACGAGGGAGGGGGTAAATGGCTACACCTTC.

The rearrangement links TRBV19 to TRBJ1-1; 8 bases line up with TRBD1. The V segment lost 3 bases and the J segment 4 bases; nucleotides outside the gene matches: 7. CDR1 LNHDA and CDR2 SQIVND come from the germline V gene (reference sequence). This CDR3 is 15 amino acids long. The CDR3 DNA sequence: TGTGCCAGTAGTATTTCGCAGGGGGCTGGCACTGAAGCTTTCTTT. Translating gives CASSISQGAGTEAFF.